This passage covers 10 T cell receptor beta chains from one sample sequenced in a study of metastatic and nonmetastatic thyroid tumors (TCRdb year 2020). The method behind the library was PCR. Sequencing was performed on an Illumina HiSeq 4000. TCRdb applied fastp at Q25 and MiXCR to the public reads, then kept only in-frame beta chains. This sample holds approximately 32,000 clones; about 20% were observed only once. The ten largest clones represent 3% of the sample. Before undergoing thyroid surgery, none of the patients had been given any kind of treatment. The sequencing sample was made of tumor tissue. Receptors were obtained from a male donor with papillary thyroid cancer or a benign thyroid nodule (not recorded which). Some clones in this sample may be carry-over from other donors' samples.

This clone was counted many times. This chain uses TRBV6-1 with TRBJ1-1, with a weak D call TRBD1 (5 bases). Trimming cost V 6 bases and J 3 bases, with 11 bases left between them. Germline V gene data show CDR1 as MNHNS and CDR2 as SASEGT. This CDR3 comprises 13 residues. DNA for the CDR3: TGTGCCAGCAGGGATGGGGGGTACACTGAAGCTTTCTTT. Translating gives CASRDGGYTEAFF.

This clone was seen a handful of times. The rearrangement joins TRBV2 to TRBJ1-2; possible D gene TRBD1, 6 bases. Trimming removed 3 bases at V and 4 bases at J, with 12 bases between. The CDR3 runs to 14 residues. The germline CDR1 and CDR2 sequences are SNHLY and FYNNEI. The CDR3 DNA reads TGTGCCAGCAGTGACAGGGGAGGTAGCTATGGCTACACCTTC. Translation: CASSDRGGSYGYTF.

This clone was detected many times. Germline and junction disagree at one end, which may indicate a read error. The V call is TRBV20-1, the J call TRBJ2-3, with 11 nucleotides matching TRBD1. CDR3 length: 15 amino acids. Germline V gene data show CDR1 as DFQATT and CDR2 as SNEGSKA (reference sequence). The CDR3 coding sequence is TGCAGTGCGAGAGGACAGGGGGCGTTTTCAGATACGCAGTATTTT. This translates into CSARGQGAFSDTQYF.

For this clone: At one end, the junction sequence differs from germline, possibly due to a read error. The J gene is TRBJ2-2, the V gene TRBV11-2; the match to TRBD1 covers 11 bases. The CDR3 has 17 residues. Germline lookup yields CDR1 SGHAT and CDR2 FQNNGV. CDR3 residues: CASSTRRTGGETGEPFF. CDR3 sequence (DNA): TGTGCCAGCAGCACACGGCGGACAGGGGGCGAAACCGGGGAGCCGTTTTTT.

Ten or more counts support this clone. This chain connects TRBV2 to TRBJ2-3, with D possibly being TRBD2 (5 bases). Per the germline V gene, CDR1 is SNHLY and CDR2 is FYNNEI. The V end was cut by 9 bases, the J end by 4 bases, with 14 bases between. This CDR3 region has 13 residues. In DNA, the CDR3 is TGTGCCAGTATCCTTCTAGCCGCAGATACGCAGTATTTT. Its protein is CASILLAADTQYF.

This clone occurred a few times. Its ends do not fully match the called genes, so a read error is possible. The chain links TRBV6-1 to TRBJ1-1; tentative D call: TRBD1 (5 bases). The CDR3 sequence is 12 residues long. The V gene's germline CDR1 is MNHNS and CDR2 SASEGT. The CDR3 DNA reads as TGTGCCAGCAGTAAGACAGTCACTGAAGCTTTATTT. The encoded protein is CASSKTVTEALF.

This clone was recorded many times. The V and J genes are TRBV28 and TRBJ2-3, with TRBD1 matching 8 bases. The CDR3 consists of 13 residues. The junction had 2 bases not matched to a gene; V was cut back by 6 bases and J by 3 bases. From germline, CDR1 is MDHEN and CDR2 SYDVKM. CDR3 DNA: TGTGCCAGCAGGCAGGGGGCGACAGATACGCAGTATTTT. Protein product: CASRQGATDTQYF.

This clone was seen repeatedly, ten times or more. This rearrangement joins TRBV29-1 to TRBJ2-1, with TRBD1 matching 8 bases. V was clipped by 4 bases and J by 0 bases; unmatched bases: 2. Germline lookup yields CDR1 SQVTM and CDR2 ANQGSEA. The CDR3 sequence is 14 residues long. The CDR3 region has the DNA TGCAGCGTTGGAGACAGGGGCTCCTACAATGAGCAGTTCTTC. Translation: CSVGDRGSYNEQFF.

This clone was recorded many times. The V and J genes are TRBV6-2 or TRBV6-3 and TRBJ2-4; D is perhaps TRBD1 (6 bases). The germline CDR1 and CDR2 sequences are MNHEY and SVGEGT. CDR3 length: 17 residues. V was shortened by 2 bases and J by 0 bases, with 14 bases between the two germline ends. The CDR3 loop reads CASSYRAGAVAKNIQYF. The CDR3 DNA reads as TGTGCCAGCAGTTACCGGGCAGGGGCTGTAGCCAAAAACATTCAGTACTTC.

This clone was seen at least ten times. The CDR3, as DNA: TGTGCCAGCAGTTCGCAGAGGGGCAAGGAAAAACTGTTTTTT. It specifies CASSSQRGKEKLFF. This chain joins TRBV27 and TRBJ1-4; a weak D match, TRBD1 (5 bases). Germline V gene data show CDR1 as MNHEY and CDR2 as SMNVEV (reference sequence). This CDR3 spans 14 amino acids. The V end lost 4 bases, the J end lost 8 bases, and 14 bases lay between the germline ends.